The clone carrying this TCR beta chain was detected only once. The sample is drawn from a study of patients and donors after allogeneic stem cell transplantation. This CDR3 is built from 13 residues. Looked up from germline, CDR1 is MNHNY and CDR2 is SVGAGI (reference sequence). V was shortened by 5 bases and J by 7 bases, with 12 bases between the two germline ends. In TCRdb, the RT-PCR reads were re-called with MiXCR into one record per CDR3 protein. The sample contains over 350,000 distinct CDR3 sequences, approximately 16% of which appear only once. The sequence was obtained from a human donor who was either an allogeneic HSCT recipient or a stem cell or donor lymphocyte infusion donor (not recorded which). It is not recorded whose cells these are; they may come from a transplant donor. The material sequenced was blood, either unsorted or a sorted T cell fraction (not recorded which). This sequence joins TRBV6-6 and TRBJ2-1, with D perhaps matching TRBD2 (6 bases). The CDR3 DNA sequence: TGTGCCAGCAGTAAATTCCTAGCGAATGAGCAGTTCTTC. Amino acids: CASSKFLANEQFF.